One and the same sample provided the 17 T cell receptor beta chains below, sequenced in a study of blood T cell dynamics during melanoma immunotherapy. Noted time point: pre-treatment baseline. TCRdb's table, derived via immunoSEQ multiplex PCR, lists solely in-frame clones and lacks some. The table shows about 13,000 clones, with just over 85% occurring only once. The sample was blood, taken from a patient treated with checkpoint blockade. Receptors originate from a human donor with melanoma.

In its sample, this clone was seen once. The chain uses TRBV27 and TRBJ1-1; D gene ambiguous. Germline CDR1 and CDR2: MNHEY and SMNVEV (reference sequence). The CDR3 is 16 amino acids. V lost 5 bases and J 4 bases, leaving 20 bases between the germline ends. CDR3: CASSGLQRSPSTEAFF. CDR3 coding DNA: TGTGCCAGCAGTGGGTTGCAGCGAAGCCCCAGCACTGAAGCTTTCTTT.

The V gene is TRBV9, the J gene TRBJ2-3; 9 nucleotides line up with TRBD1. Germline V gene sequence: CDR1 SGDLS, CDR2 YYNGEE. J gave up 6 bases and V 3 bases, and 5 bases lay outside the gene matches. The length of the CDR3 is 14 residues. This chain's CDR3 is CASSAGQGPDTQYF. CDR3 bases: TGTGCCAGCAGCGCCGGACAGGGGCCTGATACGCAGTATTTT.

This clone is a singleton in its sample. This chain connects TRBV11-2 to TRBJ2-2; D is ambiguous. Trimming pared 1 base from V and 8 bases from J, leaving 5 bases between. CDR1 is SGHAT and CDR2 is FQNNGV in the germline V gene. CDR3 length: 12 amino acids. In nucleotides, the CDR3 is TGTGCCAGCAGCTTAGGTTTTGGGGAGCTGTTTTTT. Translated: CASSLGFGELFF.

The chain couples TRBV2 to TRBJ1-5, with D possibly matching TRBD1 (5 bases). CDR3 size: 14 residues. The V gene's germline CDR1 is SNHLY and CDR2 FYNNEI. The germline V and J ends were trimmed by 1 base and 6 bases, with 10 bases remaining between them. CDR3 protein: CASSEGRGVQPQHF. Written as DNA, the CDR3 is TGTGCCAGCAGTGAAGGTAGGGGCGTTCAGCCCCAGCATTTT.

The chain uses TRBV18 and TRBJ1-1, with 8 bases fitting TRBD1. The CDR3 has 15 amino acids. Germline CDR1 is KGHSH and CDR2 is LQKENI. V shed 3 bases and J 6 bases; nucleotides not matched to a gene: 9. The chain's CDR3 is CASSPLDRDRAEAFF. DNA of the CDR3: TGTGCCAGCTCACCTTTGGACAGGGATCGAGCTGAAGCTTTCTTT.

This clone occurred once. The V and J genes are TRBV11-2 and TRBJ2-5; D not resolved. V lost 3 bases and J lost 4, with 6 bases in between. The germline CDR1 and CDR2 sequences are SGHAT and FQNNGV. The CDR3 contains 12 residues. The CDR3 bases are TGTGCCAGCAGCTTCCTGGGAGAGACCCAGTACTTC. Amino acid sequence: CASSFLGETQYF.

The J gene is TRBJ2-1, the V gene TRBV6-1; D remains ambiguous. Germline V gives CDR1 MNHNS, CDR2 SASEGT. The CDR3 covers 12 residues. V shed 10 bases and J shed 2 bases, with 9 bases lying between them. The CDR3 protein is CAILWTYNEQFF. As DNA, the CDR3 is TGTGCCATCCTATGGACCTACAATGAGCAGTTCTTC.

CDR3 nucleotide sequence: TGTGCCAGCAGCGTACTAGCGGGAGACGGTGAGCAGTTCTTC. Protein product: CASSVLAGDGEQFF. V is TRBV9 and J is TRBJ2-1; 10 nucleotides agree with TRBD2. Germline lookup yields CDR1 SGDLS and CDR2 YYNGEE. V shed 1 base, J shed 9 bases, and the junction held 4 bases outside the gene matches. CDR3 length: 14 residues.

This clone was detected only once. This rearrangement joins TRBV7-2 to TRBJ2-1; D not resolved. The CDR3 consists of 12 residues. Germline CDR1 reads SGHTA; CDR2 reads FQGNSA. Trimming took 5 bases from V and 7 from J, leaving 9 bases between them. For the CDR3, the DNA is TGTGCCAGCAGCCCTTTCCTTAATGAGCAGTTCTTC. Amino acids: CASSPFLNEQFF.

The V call is TRBV7-6, the J call TRBJ2-2; no reliable D call. This CDR3 contains 16 residues. The V gene lost 1 base and the J gene lost 4 bases, with 13 bases spanning the gap. Germline values: CDR1 SGHVS, CDR2 FNYEAQ. This CDR3 reads CASSLGSASPTGELFF. In nucleotides, the CDR3 is TGTGCCAGCAGCTTAGGGTCAGCGAGCCCCACCGGGGAGCTGTTTTTT.

This chain uses TRBV5-6 with TRBJ1-1; weak D call: TRBD1 (5 bases). Trimming shortened V by 2 bases and J by 6 bases, and 14 bases separated the two germline ends. This CDR3 is 14 amino acids long. Germline V gives CDR1 SGHDT, CDR2 YYEEEE. The CDR3 protein is CASSLGGAGAEAFF. The CDR3 DNA reads as TGTGCCAGCAGCTTAGGTGGGGCGGGGGCTGAAGCTTTCTTT.

This chain joins TRBV27 and TRBJ1-1, with D perhaps matching TRBD1 (6 bases). The length of the CDR3 is 13 residues. CDR1 and CDR2 from the germline V gene are MNHEY and SMNVEV (reference sequence). Trimming took 5 bases from V and 6 from J, leaving 13 bases between them. The CDR3 DNA is TGTGCCAGCAGTCCAAGACAGGCGGCTGAAGCTTTCTTT. It yields the protein CASSPRQAAEAFF.

This clone was seen a few times. The chain couples TRBV15 to TRBJ1-5; D is unclear. V lost 1 base, J lost 8 bases, and 6 bases lay in between. The CDR3 contains 12 residues. Germline V lookup: CDR1 LNHNV, CDR2 YYDKDF (reference sequence). DNA for the CDR3: TGTGCCACCAGCAGAGGGCGAGAGCCCCAGCATTTT. It encodes CATSRGREPQHF.

The chain combines TRBV7-9 with TRBJ1-1; D uncertain. This CDR3 is 15 amino acids long. The germline V gene encodes CDR1 SEHNR and CDR2 FQNEAQ (reference sequence). The V gene lost 1 base and the J gene lost 1 base, with 10 bases spanning the gap. As DNA, the CDR3 is TGTGCCAGCAGCTTAGACGGCAGCAGGAACACTGAAGCTTTCTTT. Its translation: CASSLDGSRNTEAFF.

This chain joins TRBV2 and TRBJ1-3, with no clear D. V was clipped by 6 bases and J by 0 bases, with 15 bases between them. CDR1 and CDR2 from the germline V gene are SNHLY and FYNNEI. The CDR3 has 16 amino acids. The CDR3 protein is CASRADGTRSGNTIYF. The CDR3 DNA sequence: TGTGCCAGCAGGGCGGATGGCACGCGCTCTGGAAACACCATATATTTT.

The chain uses TRBV11-2 and TRBJ2-2, with D hard to call. The V gene lost 0 bases and the J gene lost 5 bases, with 10 bases spanning the gap. The length of the CDR3 is 15 residues. CDR1 SGHAT and CDR2 FQNNGV come from the germline V gene. CDR3 DNA: TGTGCCAGCAGCTTAGATCTAAGGCGGACCGGGGAGCTGTTTTTT. Protein sequence: CASSLDLRRTGELFF.

The V and J genes are TRBV4-1 and TRBJ2-1; TRBD2 matches at 7 bases. Unmatched junction bases numbered 5, after V lost 4 bases and J lost 5 bases. This CDR3 is built from 14 residues. Germline lookup yields CDR1 MGHRA and CDR2 YSYEKL. CDR3 residues: CASSPERGHNEQFF. CDR3 nucleotides: TGCGCCAGCAGCCCTGAGCGGGGACACAATGAGCAGTTCTTC.